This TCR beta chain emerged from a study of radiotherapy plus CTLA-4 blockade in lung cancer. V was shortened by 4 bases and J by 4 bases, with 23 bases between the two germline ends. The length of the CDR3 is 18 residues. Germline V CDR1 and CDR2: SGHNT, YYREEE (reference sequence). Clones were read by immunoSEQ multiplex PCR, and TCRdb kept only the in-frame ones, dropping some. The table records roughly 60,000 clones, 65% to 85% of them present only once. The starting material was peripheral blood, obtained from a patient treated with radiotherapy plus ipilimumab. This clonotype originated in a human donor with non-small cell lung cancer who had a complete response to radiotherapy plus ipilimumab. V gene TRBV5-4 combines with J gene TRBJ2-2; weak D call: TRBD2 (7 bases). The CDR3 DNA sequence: TGTGCCAGCAGCGCCCGGGCGGGGGCTCTCAAGGGCACCGGGGAGCTGTTTTTT. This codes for CASSARAGALKGTGELFF. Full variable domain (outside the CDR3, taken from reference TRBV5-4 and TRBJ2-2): ETGVTQSPTHLIKTRGQQVTLRCSSQSGHNTVSWYQQALGQGPQFIFQYYREEENGRGNFPPRFSGLQFPNYSSELNVNALELDDSALYLCASSARAGALKGTGELFFGEGSRLTVL.